The next 15 T cell receptor beta chains were all read from a single sample in a study of OX40 agonist ivuxolimab in advanced cancers. Data came from immunoSEQ multiplex PCR; TCRdb stores just in-frame clones and leaves some out. Of about 42,000 clones in the sample, approximately 83% were seen once. The input for sequencing was CD4+ or CD8+ T cells sorted from blood, taken in a trial of the OX40 agonist ivuxolimab. Every receptor here comes from an adult with an advanced solid tumor such as melanoma, head and neck, liver or kidney cancer.

V is TRBV5-4 and J is TRBJ1-6; D is ambiguous. V lost 4 bases and J 7 bases, leaving 6 bases between the germline ends. The CDR3 is 12 residues long. Germline loops: CDR1 SGHNT, CDR2 YYREEE (reference sequence). This CDR3 reads CASSTLNSPLHF. The CDR3 DNA reads as TGTGCCAGCAGCACGTTAAATTCACCCCTCCACTTT.

This rearrangement joins TRBV5-1 to TRBJ2-2; tentatively, D is TRBD2 (6 bases). With 4 bases removed from V and 10 bases from J, the gap between germline ends came to 14 bases. This CDR3 contains 13 residues. Germline V gene sequence: CDR1 SGHRS, CDR2 YFSETQ. For the CDR3, the DNA is TGCGCCAGCAGCGCGGGACTGGGGGAGGAGCTGTTTTTT. Protein product: CASSAGLGEELFF.

This sequence joins TRBV4-3 and TRBJ2-7; a possible D gene is TRBD2 (5 bases). Germline values: CDR1 LGHNA, CDR2 YSLEER. The CDR3 spans 13 residues. V was pared by 4 bases and J by 1 base, with 8 bases between. CDR3 nucleotide sequence: TGCGCCAGCAGCCCCGGGGAATCCTACGAGCAGTACTTC. Its translation: CASSPGESYEQYF.

The chain couples TRBV27 to TRBJ1-1; 9 bases line up with TRBD1. V was clipped by 3 bases and J by 4 bases; unmatched bases: 6. Germline-derived CDR1 and CDR2 are MNHEY and SMNVEV (reference sequence). This CDR3 comprises 15 residues. For the CDR3, the DNA is TGTGCCAGCAGTTTGCGGACAGGGGCGAGCACTGAAGCTTTCTTT. Protein product: CASSLRTGASTEAFF.

Only one count was recorded for this clone. The chain is built from TRBV19 and TRBJ1-4, with D unclear. In germline, CDR1 is LNHDA, CDR2 SQIVND (reference sequence). The CDR3 spans 12 residues. V was shortened by 7 bases and J by 8 bases, with 11 bases between the two germline ends. CDR3 coding DNA: TGTGCCAGTAAGGACTTGGGGGAAAAACTGTTTTTT. Protein product: CASKDLGEKLFF.

The V call is TRBV7-9, the J call TRBJ1-1; D may be TRBD1 (5 bases). Germline V gene lookup returns CDR1 SEHNR and CDR2 FQNEAQ (reference sequence). The V end lost 7 bases, the J end lost 5 bases, and 17 bases lay between the germline ends. This CDR3 contains 14 residues. This chain's CDR3 is CASIQHGGMTEAFF. The CDR3 nucleotides are TGTGCCAGCATCCAACATGGGGGTATGACTGAAGCTTTCTTT. Based on the CDR3 plus reference TRBV7-9 and TRBJ1-1, the full variable domain is DTGVSQNPRHKITKRGQNVTFRCDPISEHNRLYWYRQTLGQGPEFLTYFQNEAQLEKSRLLSDRFSAERPKGSFSTLEIQRTEQGDSAMYLCASIQHGGMTEAFFGQGTRLTVV.

This clone was counted between two and nine times. The J gene is TRBJ1-1, the V gene TRBV7-6; a weak D match, TRBD1 (6 bases). There are 16 residues in the CDR3. Between the trimmed V and J ends, which lost 5 bases and 0 bases, there was a span of 16 bases. CDR1 is SGHVS, CDR2 FNYEAQ, per germline. The CDR3 nucleotides are TGTGCCAGCAGCGTAATGACGACAGGAATGAACACTGAAGCTTTCTTT. Translating gives CASSVMTTGMNTEAFF.

The chain links TRBV30 to TRBJ2-2; D call uncertain. V was shortened by 2 bases and J by 6 bases, with 10 bases between the two germline ends. Germline-derived CDR1 and CDR2 are GTSNPN and SVGIG (reference sequence). The CDR3 runs to 13 residues. CDR3 nucleotides: TGTGCCTGGAGTTTACAGAGATCCGGGGAGCTGTTTTTT. It is translated as CAWSLQRSGELFF.

V usage is TRBV5-1 and J usage is TRBJ1-1, with 7 positions matching TRBD1. Germline lookup yields CDR1 SGHRS and CDR2 YFSETQ. J lost 2 bases, V lost 6 bases, and 10 bases had no gene match. The CDR3 length is 15 residues. The CDR3 bases are TGCGCCAGCAAGCTCCAGGGGGGGGGAAACACTGAAGCTTTCTTT. This codes for CASKLQGGGNTEAFF. Full variable domain (remainder filled in from reference TRBV5-1 and TRBJ1-1): KAGVTQTPRYLIKTRGQQVTLSCSPISGHRSVSWYQQTPGQGLQFLFEYFSETQRNKGNFPGRFSGRQFSNSRSEMNVSTLELGDSALYLCASKLQGGGNTEAFFGQGTRLTVV.

The J gene is TRBJ2-3, the V gene TRBV9, with unresolved D. V dropped 1 base and J dropped 3 bases, with 12 bases sitting between them. This CDR3 is built from 15 residues. The germline V gene has CDR1 SGDLS and CDR2 YYNGEE. CDR3 residues: CASSVYSKRTDTQYF. CDR3 nucleotide sequence: TGTGCCAGCAGCGTATACTCCAAGAGGACAGATACGCAGTATTTT.

The genes are TRBV7-9 and TRBJ1-2; 7 nucleotides align to TRBD1. Trimming took 3 bases from V and 0 from J; bases not matched to a gene: 7. The germline V gene has CDR1 SEHNR and CDR2 FQNEAQ (reference sequence). This CDR3 spans 16 amino acids. The CDR3, as DNA: TGTGCCAGCAGCTTCCCCGCGACAGGGTCTAACTATGGCTACACCTTC. Amino acids: CASSFPATGSNYGYTF. Full variable domain (outside the CDR3, taken from reference TRBV7-9 and TRBJ1-2): DTGVSQNPRHKITKRGQNVTFRCDPISEHNRLYWYRQTLGQGPEFLTYFQNEAQLEKSRLLSDRFSAERPKGSFSTLEIQRTEQGDSAMYLCASSFPATGSNYGYTFGSGTRLTVV.

The V and J genes are TRBV7-9 and TRBJ2-1; tentative D call: TRBD2 (5 bases). The CDR3 has 15 amino acids. Germline-derived CDR1 and CDR2 are SEHNR and FQNEAQ (reference sequence). V lost 5 bases to trimming and J lost 6 bases, with 17 bases between them. The CDR3 spells CASSPERVEGNEQFF. The CDR3 region has the DNA TGTGCCAGCAGCCCTGAAAGGGTAGAGGGCAATGAGCAGTTCTTC.

This chain links TRBV18 with TRBJ1-2; D might be TRBD1 (5 bases). Germline V CDR1 and CDR2: KGHSH, LQKENI. The CDR3 sequence is 15 residues long. V was clipped by 3 bases and J by 4 bases, with 15 bases between them. This chain's CDR3 is CASSPLGGNAYGYTF. The CDR3 nucleotides read TGTGCCAGCTCACCGCTCGGGGGGAACGCCTATGGCTACACCTTC.

The rearrangement joins TRBV7-2 to TRBJ2-2, with D perhaps TRBD2 (5 bases). The CDR3 runs to 16 residues. CDR1 is SGHTA, CDR2 FQGNSA, per germline. Trimming removed 5 bases from V and 2 bases from J, with 15 bases in between. The CDR3 nucleotides read TGTGCCAGCAGCCTTTTAGGCGGAGGAAACACCGGGGAGCTGTTTTTT. Its protein product is CASSLLGGGNTGELFF.

The chain is built from TRBV11-3 and TRBJ2-3; 8 bases align to TRBD1. V lost 3 bases to trimming and J lost 8 bases; unmatched junction nucleotides: 4. The CDR3 runs to 13 residues. The V gene's germline CDR1 is SGHNT and CDR2 YENEEA. The CDR3 nucleotides read TGTGCCAGCAGCTTCTCAGGACAGGGTACGCAGTATTTT. The encoded protein is CASSFSGQGTQYF. The entire variable domain, with the rest obtained from reference TRBV11-3 and TRBJ2-3, is as follows: EAGVVQSPRYKIIEKKQPVAFWCNPISGHNTLYWYLQNLGQGPELLIRYENEEAVDDSQLPKDRFSAERLKGVDSTLKIQPAELGDSAVYLCASSFSGQGTQYFGPGTRLTVL.